A single sample is the source of the 4 T cell receptor beta chains below, sequenced in a study of HIV-infected children after antiretroviral therapy interruption. RNA-based 3' RACE libraries used unique molecular identifiers. TCRdb re-analysed the 3' RACE reads in MiXCR, keeping a single row per CDR3 protein. The sample holds about 46,000 distinct CDR3 sequences, around 4% seen once. Treatment indicated: PENTA 11 planned treatment interruption arm or continuous ART arm. The specimen was CD45RA+ CD4+ T cells from PBMCs, pooled from several time points, collected from a donor given antiretroviral therapy, either interrupted or continuous. Subset here: naive CD4+ CD45RA+ CD45RO- T cells. The receptor source for this set is a pool of human donors with HIV.

This clonotype was recorded at least ten times. The rearrangement uses TRBV11-2 and TRBJ1-1; D not certain. V dropped 1 base and J dropped 0 bases, with 6 bases sitting between them. CDR1 SGHAT and CDR2 FQNNGV come from the germline V gene. The CDR3 consists of 14 residues. The CDR3 DNA reads as TGTGCCAGCAGCTTAGTGGGGATGAACACTGAAGCTTTCTTT. As protein: CASSLVGMNTEAFF.

In its sample, this clonotype was seen many times. The gene calls are TRBV7-2 and TRBJ2-7, with 11 nucleotides matching TRBD2. Trimming cost V 5 bases and J 2 bases; bases outside gene matches: 5. The CDR3 is 15 amino acids. Germline CDR1 and CDR2: SGHTA and FQGNSA. The CDR3 protein is CASSPRLAGTYEQYF. The DNA of the CDR3 is TGTGCCAGCAGCCCGCGACTAGCGGGGACCTACGAGCAGTACTTC.

The chain recombines TRBV11-2 with TRBJ1-1; D unresolved. The CDR3 runs 16 residues. V lost 1 base and J lost 0, with 12 bases in between. Germline V gene sequence: CDR1 SGHAT, CDR2 FQNNGV. In DNA form, the CDR3 reads TGTGCCAGCAGCTTAGTAGGGTCAGCAATGAACACTGAAGCTTTCTTT. It encodes CASSLVGSAMNTEAFF.

By sample fraction, this clonotype is medium-sized (0.01 to 0.1%). V and J are TRBV10-2 and TRBJ2-7; 7 bases map to TRBD2. The CDR3 covers 13 residues. V shed 2 bases, J shed 5 bases, and the junction held 3 bases outside the gene matches. CDR1 and CDR2 (germline): WSHSY, SAAADI. CDR3 coding DNA: TGCGCCAGCAGTGAGCGCGGGGGTGACGAGCAGTACTTC. Residues: CASSERGGDEQYF.